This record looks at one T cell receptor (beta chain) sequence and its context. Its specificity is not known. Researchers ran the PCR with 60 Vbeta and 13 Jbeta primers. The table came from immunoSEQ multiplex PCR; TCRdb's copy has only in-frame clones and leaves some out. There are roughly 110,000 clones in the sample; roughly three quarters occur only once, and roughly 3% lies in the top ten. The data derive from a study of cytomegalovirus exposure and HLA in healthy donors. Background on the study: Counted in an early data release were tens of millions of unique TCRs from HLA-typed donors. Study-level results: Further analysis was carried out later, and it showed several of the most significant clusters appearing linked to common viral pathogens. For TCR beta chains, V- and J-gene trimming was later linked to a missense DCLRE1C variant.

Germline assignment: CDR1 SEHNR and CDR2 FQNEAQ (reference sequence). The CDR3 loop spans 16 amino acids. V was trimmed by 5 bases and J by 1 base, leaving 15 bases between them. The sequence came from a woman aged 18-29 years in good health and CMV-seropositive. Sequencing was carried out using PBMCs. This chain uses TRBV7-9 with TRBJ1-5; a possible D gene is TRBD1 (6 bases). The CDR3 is CASSPNRVGSNQPQHF. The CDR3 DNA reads TGTGCCAGCAGCCCGAACAGGGTCGGAAGCAATCAGCCCCAGCATTTT.